The next 2 T cell receptor beta chains were all read from a single sample in a study of T cells in pancreatic ductal adenocarcinoma. Surgery without prior neoadjuvant therapy was the treatment of the selected pancreatic ductal adenocarcinoma patients. Profiled with immunoSEQ multiplex PCR; TCRdb holds only in-frame clones, not every one. The table has approximately 9,400 clones, under 70% seen once; the top ten hold 27%. Input material: pancreatic tumor tissue. These receptors were obtained from a human donor with pancreatic ductal adenocarcinoma.

The rearrangement uses TRBV28 and TRBJ2-5; D is uncertain. With 5 bases removed from V and 10 bases from J, the gap between germline ends came to 8 bases. The germline V gene encodes CDR1 MDHEN and CDR2 SYDVKM. CDR3 size: 10 residues. DNA for the CDR3: TGTGCCAGCAGTCGAGCGTTCCAGTACTTC. This sequence encodes CASSRAFQYF.

This clone was detected only a few times. The chain combines TRBV4-1 with TRBJ2-3, with TRBD1 as a possible D gene (7 bases). V lost 1 base and J 4 bases, leaving 9 bases between the germline ends. Germline loops: CDR1 MGHRA, CDR2 YSYEKL. The CDR3 spans 14 residues. CDR3 in DNA: TGCGCCAGCAGCCAAGTCAGGGGGGCAGATACGCAGTATTTT. Translating it yields CASSQVRGADTQYF.